Listed below are T cell receptor beta chains from one sample, sequenced in a study of shared clonotypes between healthy human individuals. Here immunoSEQ multiplex PCR was the method, and the copy in TCRdb shows in-frame clones only, minus some. The sample shows about 2.4 million clones, 85% to 95% of them seen only once. Specimen: naive CD4+ T cells sorted from blood. Every receptor here comes from a man aged 18-30 years in good health. The CDR3 runs from the conserved cysteine through the conserved F or W. Fields, in order: CDR3 protein, V gene, CDR3 length.

CDR3 protein: CASSYSDRGVGNTIYF; V gene: TRBV6-5; CDR3 length: 16
CDR3 protein: CASSQDRGYSYTF; V gene: TRBV4-3; CDR3 length: 13
CDR3 protein: CAWRWNANTGELFF; V gene: TRBV30; CDR3 length: 14
CDR3 protein: CASSLQGPNTEAFF; V gene: TRBV7-9; CDR3 length: 14
CDR3 protein: CASRPDRGNQPQHF; V gene: TRBV4-1; CDR3 length: 14
CDR3 protein: CASSLGPGGTRNEKLFF; V gene: TRBV7-9; CDR3 length: 17
CDR3 protein: CASSLIGTSGTDTQYF; V gene: TRBV7-2; CDR3 length: 16
CDR3 protein: CASGAASNYGYTF; V gene: TRBV30; CDR3 length: 13
CDR3 protein: CASNKAPTAIYEQYF; V gene: TRBV6-1; CDR3 length: 15
CDR3 protein: CASSSDSMNTEAFF; V gene: TRBV7-8; CDR3 length: 14
CDR3 protein: CASSLGEADGYTF; V gene: TRBV11-1; CDR3 length: 13
CDR3 protein: CASSLGLAENTGELFF; V gene: TRBV4-3; CDR3 length: 16
CDR3 protein: CASSATGVNGYTF; V gene: TRBV6-6; CDR3 length: 13
CDR3 protein: CAISAAVEKLFF; V gene: TRBV10-3; CDR3 length: 12
CDR3 protein: CASSAETGSYEQYF; V gene: TRBV2; CDR3 length: 14
CDR3 protein: CASSSTGTQGEFF; V gene: TRBV6-1; CDR3 length: 13
CDR3 protein: CASSLESGQGGRPLHF; V gene: TRBV5-1; CDR3 length: 16
CDR3 protein: CASNRKTGVGEQYF; V gene: TRBV7-2; CDR3 length: 14
CDR3 protein: CASSVGASDSYEQYF; V gene: TRBV9; CDR3 length: 15
CDR3 protein: CASSQGGRYTDTQYF; V gene: TRBV4-3; CDR3 length: 15
CDR3 protein: CASSLLLGPNYGYTF; V gene: TRBV28; CDR3 length: 15
CDR3 protein: CASSPQGVGTEAFF; V gene: TRBV18; CDR3 length: 14
CDR3 protein: CASSSMLGLAGGNEQYF; V gene: TRBV7-8; CDR3 length: 17
CDR3 protein: CASSLTSGERGTEAFF; V gene: TRBV7-9; CDR3 length: 16
CDR3 protein: CASSRETGQPQHF; V gene: TRBV4-1; CDR3 length: 13
CDR3 protein: CAWSVLGNTEAFF; V gene: TRBV30; CDR3 length: 13
CDR3 protein: CASSLHEEGGGGGDSYEQYF; V gene: TRBV7-6; CDR3 length: 20
CDR3 protein: CASSLPRRTNVTGELFF; V gene: TRBV23-1; CDR3 length: 17
CDR3 protein: CASSQVGPSYEQYF; V gene: TRBV4-1; CDR3 length: 14
CDR3 protein: CASSLERPNEQYF; V gene: TRBV5-1; CDR3 length: 13
CDR3 protein: CAWRRGPGEYEQYF; V gene: TRBV30; CDR3 length: 14
CDR3 protein: CASRDTGARAFF; V gene: TRBV6-5; CDR3 length: 12
CDR3 protein: CASSLDPLINSPLHF; V gene: TRBV5-4; CDR3 length: 15
CDR3 protein: CASGAGGGNEQFF; V gene: TRBV5-4; CDR3 length: 13
CDR3 protein: CAISDEGGPYNEQFF; V gene: TRBV10-3; CDR3 length: 15
CDR3 protein: CASSRGVSGKLFF; V gene: TRBV27; CDR3 length: 13
CDR3 protein: CASSYGIDASGYHEQYF; V gene: TRBV28; CDR3 length: 17
CDR3 protein: CASSLPGAGELFF; V gene: TRBV27; CDR3 length: 13
CDR3 protein: CASSRSPYQGTEAFF; V gene: TRBV6-5; CDR3 length: 15
CDR3 protein: CASSLDYAVYEQYF; V gene: TRBV5-1; CDR3 length: 14